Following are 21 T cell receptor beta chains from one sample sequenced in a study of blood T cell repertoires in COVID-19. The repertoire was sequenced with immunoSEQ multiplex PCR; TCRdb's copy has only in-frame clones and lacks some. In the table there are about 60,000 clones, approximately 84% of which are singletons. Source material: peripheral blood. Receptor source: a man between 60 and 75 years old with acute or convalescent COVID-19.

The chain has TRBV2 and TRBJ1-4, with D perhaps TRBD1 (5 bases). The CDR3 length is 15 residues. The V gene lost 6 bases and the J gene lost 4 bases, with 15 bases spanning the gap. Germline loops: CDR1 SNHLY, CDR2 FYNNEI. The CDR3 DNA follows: TGTGCCAGCAGCCGCGGGTGGGGGGATAATGAAAAACTGTTTTTT. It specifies CASSRGWGDNEKLFF.

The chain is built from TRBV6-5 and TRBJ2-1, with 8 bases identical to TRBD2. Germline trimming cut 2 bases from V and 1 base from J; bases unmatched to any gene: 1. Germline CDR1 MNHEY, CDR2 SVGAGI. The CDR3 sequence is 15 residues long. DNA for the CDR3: TGTGCCAGCAGTTACGTAGCGGGGTCCTACAATGAGCAGTTCTTC. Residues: CASSYVAGSYNEQFF.

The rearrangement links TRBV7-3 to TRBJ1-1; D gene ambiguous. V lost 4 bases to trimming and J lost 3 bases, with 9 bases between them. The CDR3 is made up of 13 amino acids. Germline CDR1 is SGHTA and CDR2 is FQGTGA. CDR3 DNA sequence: TGTGCCAGCAGCTCGTCGCCGGACACTGAAGCTTTCTTT. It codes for CASSSSPDTEAFF.

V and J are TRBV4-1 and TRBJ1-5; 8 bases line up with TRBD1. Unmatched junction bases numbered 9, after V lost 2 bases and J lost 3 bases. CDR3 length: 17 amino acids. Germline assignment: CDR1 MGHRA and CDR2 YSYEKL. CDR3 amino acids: CASSQSSSRGPNQPQHF. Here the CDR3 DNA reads TGCGCCAGCAGCCAAAGTAGTTCCAGGGGGCCCAATCAGCCCCAGCATTTT.

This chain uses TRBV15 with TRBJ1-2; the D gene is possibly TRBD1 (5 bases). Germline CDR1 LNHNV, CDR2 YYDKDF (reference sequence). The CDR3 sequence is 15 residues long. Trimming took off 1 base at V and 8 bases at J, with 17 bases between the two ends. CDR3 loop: CATSRASGPTEGYTF. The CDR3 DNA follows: TGTGCCACCAGCAGAGCCAGCGGGCCGACAGAGGGCTACACCTTC.

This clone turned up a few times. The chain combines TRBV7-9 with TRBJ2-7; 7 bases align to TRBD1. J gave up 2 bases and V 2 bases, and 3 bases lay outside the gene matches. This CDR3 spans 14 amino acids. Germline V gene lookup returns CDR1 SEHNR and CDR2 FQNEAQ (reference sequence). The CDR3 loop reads CASSLWDRPYEQYF. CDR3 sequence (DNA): TGTGCCAGCAGCTTATGGGACAGACCCTACGAGCAGTACTTC.

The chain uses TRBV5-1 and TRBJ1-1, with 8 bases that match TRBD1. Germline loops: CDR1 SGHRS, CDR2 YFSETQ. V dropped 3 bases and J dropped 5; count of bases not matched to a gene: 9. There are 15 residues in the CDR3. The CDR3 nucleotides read TGCGCCAGCAGCTCGGCCGGACAGGGTGGTACTGAAGCTTTCTTT. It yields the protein CASSSAGQGGTEAFF.

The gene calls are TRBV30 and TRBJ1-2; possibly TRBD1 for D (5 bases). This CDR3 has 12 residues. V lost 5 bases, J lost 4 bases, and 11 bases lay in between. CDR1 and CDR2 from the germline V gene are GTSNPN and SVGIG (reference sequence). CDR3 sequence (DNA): TGTGCCTGGTCTCCAGACAGCTATGGCTACACCTTC. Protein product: CAWSPDSYGYTF.

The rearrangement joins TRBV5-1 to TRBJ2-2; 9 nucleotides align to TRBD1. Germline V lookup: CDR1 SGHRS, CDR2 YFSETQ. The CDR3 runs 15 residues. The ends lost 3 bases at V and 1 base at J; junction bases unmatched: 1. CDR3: CASSWGQGNTGELFF. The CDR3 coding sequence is TGCGCCAGCAGCTGGGGACAGGGGAACACCGGGGAGCTGTTTTTT.

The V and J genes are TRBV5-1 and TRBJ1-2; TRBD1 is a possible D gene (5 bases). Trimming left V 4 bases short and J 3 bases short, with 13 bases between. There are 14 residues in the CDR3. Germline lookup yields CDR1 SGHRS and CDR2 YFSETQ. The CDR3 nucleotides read TGCGCCAGCAGCCAGGGTGGGGTTGACTATGGCTACACCTTC. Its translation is CASSQGGVDYGYTF.

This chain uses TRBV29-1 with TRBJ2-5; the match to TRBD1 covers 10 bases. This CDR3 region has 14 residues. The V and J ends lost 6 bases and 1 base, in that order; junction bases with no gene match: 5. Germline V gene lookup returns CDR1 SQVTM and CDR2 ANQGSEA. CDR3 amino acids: CSVRTGGVQETQYF. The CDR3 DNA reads TGCAGCGTCCGGACAGGGGGGGTCCAAGAGACCCAGTACTTC.

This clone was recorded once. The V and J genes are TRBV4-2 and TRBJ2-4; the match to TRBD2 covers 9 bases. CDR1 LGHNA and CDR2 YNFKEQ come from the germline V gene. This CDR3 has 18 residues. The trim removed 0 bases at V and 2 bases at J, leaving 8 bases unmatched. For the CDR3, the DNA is TGTGCCAGCAGCCAAGAATCAAGCGGGGGGCCATCCAAAAACATTCAGTACTTC. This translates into CASSQESSGGPSKNIQYF.

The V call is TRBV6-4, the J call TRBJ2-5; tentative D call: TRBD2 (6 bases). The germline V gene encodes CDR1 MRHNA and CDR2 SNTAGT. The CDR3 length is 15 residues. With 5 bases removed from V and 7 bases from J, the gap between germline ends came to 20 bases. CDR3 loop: CASSCLRDCVSTQYF. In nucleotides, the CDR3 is TGTGCCAGCAGTTGCCTTAGGGACTGCGTTTCGACCCAGTACTTC.

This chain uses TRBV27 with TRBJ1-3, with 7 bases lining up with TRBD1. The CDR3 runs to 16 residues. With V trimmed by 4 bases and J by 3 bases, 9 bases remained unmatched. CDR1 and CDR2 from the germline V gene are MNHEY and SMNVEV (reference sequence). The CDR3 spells CASSSSPGGYGNTIYF. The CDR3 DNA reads TGTGCCAGCAGTTCGAGCCCAGGGGGTTATGGAAACACCATATATTTT.

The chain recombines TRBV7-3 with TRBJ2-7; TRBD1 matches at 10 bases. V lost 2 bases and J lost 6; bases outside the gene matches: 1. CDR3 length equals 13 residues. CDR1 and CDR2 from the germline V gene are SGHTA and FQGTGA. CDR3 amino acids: CASSLGQGGEQYF. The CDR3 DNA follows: TGTGCCAGCAGCTTAGGACAGGGGGGCGAGCAGTACTTC.

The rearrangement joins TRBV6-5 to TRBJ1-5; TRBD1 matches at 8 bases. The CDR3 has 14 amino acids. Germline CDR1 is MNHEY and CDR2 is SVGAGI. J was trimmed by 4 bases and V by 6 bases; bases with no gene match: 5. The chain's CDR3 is CASSTGGGNQPQHF. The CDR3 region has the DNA TGTGCCAGCAGCACAGGGGGTGGGAATCAGCCCCAGCATTTT.

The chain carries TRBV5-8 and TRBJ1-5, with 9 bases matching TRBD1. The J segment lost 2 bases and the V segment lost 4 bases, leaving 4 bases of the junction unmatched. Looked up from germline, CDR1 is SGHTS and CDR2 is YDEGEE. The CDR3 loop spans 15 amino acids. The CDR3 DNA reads TGTGCCAGCAGCCGGACAGGGGTCGGCAATCAGCCCCAGCATTTT. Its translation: CASSRTGVGNQPQHF. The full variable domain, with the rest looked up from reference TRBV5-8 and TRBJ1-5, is EAGVTQSPTHLIKTRGQQATLRCSPISGHTSVYWYQQALGLGLQFLLWYDEGEERNRGNFPPRFSGRQFPNYSSELNVNALELEDSALYLCASSRTGVGNQPQHFGDGTRLSIL.

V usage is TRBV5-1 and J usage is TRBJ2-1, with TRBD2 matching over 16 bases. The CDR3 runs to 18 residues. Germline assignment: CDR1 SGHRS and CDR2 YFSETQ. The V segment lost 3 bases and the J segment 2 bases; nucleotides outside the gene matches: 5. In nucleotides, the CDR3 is TGCGCCAGCAGCTACAGTGGGACTAGCGGGGGGGCCTACAATGAGCAGTTCTTC. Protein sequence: CASSYSGTSGGAYNEQFF.

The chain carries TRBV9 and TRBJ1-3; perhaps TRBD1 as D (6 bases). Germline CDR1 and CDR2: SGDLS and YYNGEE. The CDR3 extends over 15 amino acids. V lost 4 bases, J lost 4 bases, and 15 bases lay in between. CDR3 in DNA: TGTGCCAGCAGCCCAACGGGGGGCAACGGAAACACCATATATTTT. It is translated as CASSPTGGNGNTIYF.

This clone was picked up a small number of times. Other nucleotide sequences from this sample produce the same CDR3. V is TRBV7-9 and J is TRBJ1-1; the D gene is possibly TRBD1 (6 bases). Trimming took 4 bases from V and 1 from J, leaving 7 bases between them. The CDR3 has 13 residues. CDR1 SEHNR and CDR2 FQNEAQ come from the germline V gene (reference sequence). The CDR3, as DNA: TGTGCCAGCAGCTCACAGGGGAACACTGAAGCTTTCTTT. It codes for CASSSQGNTEAFF.

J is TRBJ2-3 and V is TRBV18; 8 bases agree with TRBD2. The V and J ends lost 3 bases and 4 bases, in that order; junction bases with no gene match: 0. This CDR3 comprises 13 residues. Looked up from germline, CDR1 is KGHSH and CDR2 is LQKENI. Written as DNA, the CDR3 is TGTGCCAGCTCACCTAGCGGGGCAGATACGCAGTATTTT. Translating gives CASSPSGADTQYF.